The present T cell receptor (beta chain) was sequenced within a study of blood T cell repertoires in COVID-19. Study background: T cells, B-cell-depleted T cells, or PBMCs provided the cDNA or gDNA that served as material.

Generated by immunoSEQ multiplex PCR, the TCRdb table keeps only in-frame clones and is missing some. Of about 410,000 clones listed, approximately 90% were seen once; the top ten hold approximately 1.5%. Patients in Seattle were enrolled during active infection, then followed longitudinally. J lost 4 bases, V lost 3 bases, and 4 bases had no gene match. The germline V gene encodes CDR1 SGHDN and CDR2 FVKESK. This CDR3 is built from 15 residues. This receptor was obtained from a woman aged 40 to 50 with COVID-19, enrolled during active disease. The chain is built from TRBV14 and TRBJ1-3, with TRBD1 matching over 9 bases. Sequenced input: peripheral blood. Here the CDR3 reads CASSHGTGLGNTIYF. Written as DNA, the CDR3 is TGTGCCAGCAGCCATGGGACAGGGCTAGGAAACACCATATATTTT.